What follows is one T cell receptor (beta chain) and its context. The sample comes from a study of blood T cell repertoires in COVID-19. Study at large: Acute-phase and convalescent COVID-19 samples originated in the United States, Italy and Spain. Sources were T cells, B-cell-depleted T cells, or PBMCs; the material itself was cDNA or gDNA.

The V end was cut by 4 bases, the J end by 5 bases, with 23 bases between. CDR3 length: 17 amino acids. Germline V gene data show CDR1 as LNHDA and CDR2 as SQIVND (reference sequence). In the study's own analysis: For nucleated cells, counts were estimated from reference gene primer amplification. Profiling relied on immunoSEQ multiplex PCR, and the TCRdb table lists in-frame clones only, not all of them. The V and J calls and clone size were taken over from that table, and D and trimming were inferred from the DNA. The table records about 100,000 clones, about 78% of them present only once. This receptor was taken from a man aged 50 to 60 who had recovered from COVID-19. The sample consisted of peripheral blood. This rearrangement joins TRBV19 to TRBJ2-5; a weak D match, TRBD1 (5 bases). Here the CDR3 reads CASSKGAPTVPSETQYF. In nucleotides, the CDR3 is TGTGCCAGTAGTAAAGGCGCCCCGACAGTCCCCTCGGAGACCCAGTACTTC.